This T cell receptor beta chain was observed in a study of control samples from healthy donors and cancer patients. Unmatched junction bases numbered 9, after V lost 1 base and J lost 7 bases. The CDR3 totals 16 residues. Germline values: CDR1 MNHEY, CDR2 SMNVEV (reference sequence). This table comes from immunoSEQ multiplex PCR, and its TCRdb copy is limited to in-frame clones, with some not included. The data hold 350,000 to 450,000 clones, with about 93% observed a single time. V gene TRBV27 combines with J gene TRBJ2-1; 8 bases are shared with TRBD2. The sequencing input was PBMCs. The receptor was isolated from a man between 35 and 55 years old with head and neck cancer. The CDR3 coding sequence is TGTGCCAGCAGTTTATTAGGCGGGAGGAGTAGGAATGAGCAGTTCTTC. Its translation: CASSLLGGRSRNEQFF.